This TCR beta chain appears in the sequencing data of a study of T-cell memory formation after mild COVID-19. The CDR3 covers 14 residues. V dropped 3 bases and J dropped 5 bases, with 13 bases sitting between them. TCRdb itself ran the 5' RACE reads through MiXCR, one entry per CDR3 protein. The sample has about 130,000 distinct CDR3 sequences; 16% are singletons. This clonotype was seen a handful of times. The clonotype originates from an adult woman who had mild COVID-19 (a few samples of this study predate the infection). Cell type and time point are not known. The chain recombines TRBV12-3 or TRBV12-4 with TRBJ1-2; tentatively, D is TRBD1 (6 bases). The sequenced sample was PBMCs or a T cell subset sorted from them (not recorded which). The CDR3 spells CASSFSGAGYGYTF. The CDR3 nucleotides read TGTGCCAGCAGTTTTTCGGGGGCTGGGTATGGCTACACCTTC.